This T cell receptor beta chain was recorded in a study of technical replicates of blood from a handful of donors. This table comes from immunoSEQ multiplex PCR, and its TCRdb copy is limited to in-frame clones, with some not included. The top ten hold around 0.22% of the sample, which has almost 90,000 clones, around 95% seen once. Germline V CDR1 and CDR2: GTSNPN, SVGIG (reference sequence). The CDR3 is made up of 18 amino acids. The V end was cut by 0 bases, the J end by 5 bases, with 25 bases between. Sequenced material: T cells isolated from PBMCs. The chain carries TRBV30 and TRBJ1-1; TRBD1 might be the D (6 bases). The TCR comes from a human donor in good health. The CDR3 spells CAWSVLFPGGGVDTEAFF. CDR3 DNA: TGTGCCTGGAGTGTACTTTTCCCGGGGGGCGGTGTGGATACTGAAGCTTTCTTT.